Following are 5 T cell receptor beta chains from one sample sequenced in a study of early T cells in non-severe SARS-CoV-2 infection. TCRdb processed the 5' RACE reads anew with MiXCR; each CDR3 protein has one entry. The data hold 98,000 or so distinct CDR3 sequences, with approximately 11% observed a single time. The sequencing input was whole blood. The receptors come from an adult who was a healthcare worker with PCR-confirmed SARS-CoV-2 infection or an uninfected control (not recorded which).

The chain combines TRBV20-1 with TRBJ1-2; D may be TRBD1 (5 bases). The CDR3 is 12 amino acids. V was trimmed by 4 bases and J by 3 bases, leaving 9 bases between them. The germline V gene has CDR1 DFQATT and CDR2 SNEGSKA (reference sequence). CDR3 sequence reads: CSATGTDYGYTF. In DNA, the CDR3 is TGCAGTGCTACCGGGACCGACTATGGCTACACCTTC.

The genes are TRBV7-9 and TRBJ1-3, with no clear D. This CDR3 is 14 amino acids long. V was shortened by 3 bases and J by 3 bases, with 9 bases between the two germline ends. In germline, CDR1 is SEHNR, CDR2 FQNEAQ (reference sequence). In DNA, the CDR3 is TGTGCCAGCAGCTTTACGCACATTGGAAACACCATATATTTT. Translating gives CASSFTHIGNTIYF.

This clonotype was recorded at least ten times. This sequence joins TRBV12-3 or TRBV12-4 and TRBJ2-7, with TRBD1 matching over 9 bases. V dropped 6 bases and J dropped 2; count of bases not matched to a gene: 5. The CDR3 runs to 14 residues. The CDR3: CASSYTGGPYEQYF. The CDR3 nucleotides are TGTGCCAGCAGCTACACAGGGGGCCCCTACGAGCAGTACTTC.

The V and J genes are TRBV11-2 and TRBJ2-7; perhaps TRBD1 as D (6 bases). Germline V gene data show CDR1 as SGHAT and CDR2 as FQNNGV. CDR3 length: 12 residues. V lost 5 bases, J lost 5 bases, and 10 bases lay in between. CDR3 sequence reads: CASSPQGHEQYF. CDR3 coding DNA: TGTGCCAGCAGCCCACAGGGCCACGAGCAGTACTTC.

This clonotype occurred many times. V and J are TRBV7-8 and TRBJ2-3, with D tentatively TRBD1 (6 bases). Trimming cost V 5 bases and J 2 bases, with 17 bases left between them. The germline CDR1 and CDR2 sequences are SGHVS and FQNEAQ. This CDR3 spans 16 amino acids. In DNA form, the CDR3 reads TGTGCCAGCAGCCAGCTACAACAGGGAAACACAGATACGCAGTATTTT. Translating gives CASSQLQQGNTDTQYF.